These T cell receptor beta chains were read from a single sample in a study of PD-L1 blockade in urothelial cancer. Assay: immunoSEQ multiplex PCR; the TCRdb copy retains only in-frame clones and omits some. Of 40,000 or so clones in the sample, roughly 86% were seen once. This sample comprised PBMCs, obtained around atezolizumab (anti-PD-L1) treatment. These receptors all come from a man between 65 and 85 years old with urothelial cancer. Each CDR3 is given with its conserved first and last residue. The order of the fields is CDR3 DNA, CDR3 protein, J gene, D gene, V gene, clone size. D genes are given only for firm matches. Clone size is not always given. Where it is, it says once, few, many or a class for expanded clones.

cdr3_nt: TGCGCCAGCAGCTCTACAGGGACAGGGGCAGAAGCTTTCTTT
cdr3_aa: CASSSTGTGAEAFF
j_call: TRBJ1-1
d_call: TRBD1
v_call: TRBV5-1
clone_size: few

cdr3_nt: TGTGCCATCAGTAGGAAAGGACAGGGATCGAACACTGAAGCTTTCTTT
cdr3_aa: CAISRKGQGSNTEAFF
j_call: TRBJ1-1
d_call: TRBD1
v_call: TRBV10-3
clone_size: NA

cdr3_nt: TGTGCCAGCAGCTTGTCCGGGAGTGGGGAGAACTACGAGCAGTACTTC
cdr3_aa: CASSLSGSGENYEQYF
j_call: TRBJ2-7
d_call: NA
v_call: TRBV5-4
clone_size: NA

cdr3_nt: TGTGCCTGGAGAGGACTAGCGACAGATACGCAGTATTTT
cdr3_aa: CAWRGLATDTQYF
j_call: TRBJ2-3
d_call: TRBD2
v_call: TRBV30
clone_size: NA

cdr3_nt: TGTGCCAGCAGCCCCTTAAACAGGGGGCGCGACACTGAAGCTTTCTTT
cdr3_aa: CASSPLNRGRDTEAFF
j_call: TRBJ1-1
d_call: TRBD1
v_call: TRBV4-2
clone_size: many

cdr3_nt: TGTGCCAGCAGTTACTCGGGGGGGCATGGCTACACCTTC
cdr3_aa: CASSYSGGHGYTF
j_call: TRBJ1-2
d_call: NA
v_call: TRBV6-5
clone_size: NA

cdr3_nt: TGTGCCAGCAGACATATCGGACAGGGGGTATCGGGGGAGCTGTTTTTT
cdr3_aa: CASRHIGQGVSGELFF
j_call: TRBJ2-2
d_call: TRBD1
v_call: TRBV11-3
clone_size: NA

cdr3_nt: TGTGCCAGCAGCCCGTTGACAGACAGCACTGAAGCTTTCTTT
cdr3_aa: CASSPLTDSTEAFF
j_call: TRBJ1-1
d_call: NA
v_call: TRBV7-9
clone_size: NA

cdr3_nt: TGTGCCAGCAGTGTGACAGTACCGAACACTGAAGCTTTCTTT
cdr3_aa: CASSVTVPNTEAFF
j_call: TRBJ1-1
d_call: NA
v_call: TRBV6-1
clone_size: NA

cdr3_nt: TGTGCCAGCAGCTTAGACACGGAGGGATCAACCATCTACGAGCAGTACTTC
cdr3_aa: CASSLDTEGSTIYEQYF
j_call: TRBJ2-7
d_call: NA
v_call: TRBV7-2
clone_size: NA

cdr3_nt: TGCGCCAGCAGCTTGGGAGCGGGAGGCTACAATGAGCAGTTCTTC
cdr3_aa: CASSLGAGGYNEQFF
j_call: TRBJ2-1
d_call: TRBD2
v_call: TRBV5-1
clone_size: NA

cdr3_nt: TGTGCCAGCAGCAAGAGACAGGGATTCGACGAGCAGTACTTC
cdr3_aa: CASSKRQGFDEQYF
j_call: TRBJ2-7
d_call: TRBD1
v_call: TRBV5-8
clone_size: NA

cdr3_nt: TGTGCCAGCAGCTTAACTGCGGGGCTGAGCTACAATGAGCAGTTCTTC
cdr3_aa: CASSLTAGLSYNEQFF
j_call: TRBJ2-1
d_call: NA
v_call: TRBV7-3
clone_size: NA

cdr3_nt: TGTGCCAGCAGCTTTGACAGGGCCGAAAAACTGTTTTTT
cdr3_aa: CASSFDRAEKLFF
j_call: TRBJ1-4
d_call: TRBD1
v_call: TRBV28
clone_size: NA

cdr3_nt: TGCGCCAGCAGCTTGACAGGGGAAGTACATCAGCCCCAGCATTTT
cdr3_aa: CASSLTGEVHQPQHF
j_call: TRBJ1-5
d_call: TRBD1
v_call: TRBV5-1
clone_size: NA

cdr3_nt: TGTGCCAGTAGTATGGGGGGGAGCTCCTACGAGCAGTACTTC
cdr3_aa: CASSMGGSSYEQYF
j_call: TRBJ2-7
d_call: TRBD2
v_call: TRBV19
clone_size: NA

cdr3_nt: TGTGCCAGCACCCGTGGACTAGCGGGAGGGTCCGAGCAGTACTTC
cdr3_aa: CASTRGLAGGSEQYF
j_call: TRBJ2-7
d_call: TRBD2
v_call: TRBV7-2
clone_size: NA

cdr3_nt: TGTGCCAGCAGCTTGGGACTAGCCCAAGAGACCCAGTACTTC
cdr3_aa: CASSLGLAQETQYF
j_call: TRBJ2-5
d_call: TRBD2
v_call: TRBV5-6
clone_size: NA

cdr3_nt: TGCGCCAGCTACGAGACAGGGGGCACTGAAGCTTTCTTT
cdr3_aa: CASYETGGTEAFF
j_call: TRBJ1-1
d_call: TRBD1
v_call: TRBV5-1
clone_size: NA

cdr3_nt: TGTGCCAGCAGCCTTACTAGCGGGAGCTTAGAGACCCAGTACTTC
cdr3_aa: CASSLTSGSLETQYF
j_call: TRBJ2-5
d_call: TRBD2
v_call: TRBV11-2
clone_size: NA

cdr3_nt: TGCGCCAGCCACCGGGGCACCGGGGAGCTGTTTTTT
cdr3_aa: CASHRGTGELFF
j_call: TRBJ2-2
d_call: NA
v_call: TRBV5-1
clone_size: NA

cdr3_nt: TGTGCCAGCAGCTCCCGGGACACACTACGCTCCTACAATGAGCAGTTCTTC
cdr3_aa: CASSSRDTLRSYNEQFF
j_call: TRBJ2-1
d_call: NA
v_call: TRBV13
clone_size: NA

cdr3_nt: TGTGCCACCAGCAGCCACTACAGGGAGAGCTCCTACAATGAGCAGTTCTTC
cdr3_aa: CATSSHYRESSYNEQFF
j_call: TRBJ2-1
d_call: NA
v_call: TRBV15
clone_size: NA

cdr3_nt: TGTGCCAGCTCACCAAGGACAGCGAACACCGGGGAGCTGTTTTTT
cdr3_aa: CASSPRTANTGELFF
j_call: TRBJ2-2
d_call: NA
v_call: TRBV18
clone_size: NA

cdr3_nt: TGCGCCAGCAGTGAGTCTTACAACAATCAGCCCCAGCATTTT
cdr3_aa: CASSESYNNQPQHF
j_call: TRBJ1-5
d_call: NA
v_call: TRBV10-1
clone_size: NA

cdr3_nt: TGTGCCACCAGCCCGGGACTCATAGATTGGGACGAGCAGTACTTC
cdr3_aa: CATSPGLIDWDEQYF
j_call: TRBJ2-7
d_call: NA
v_call: TRBV15
clone_size: few

cdr3_nt: TGTGCCAGCAGTGCACCGGGACTAGGGGCCTATGGCTACACCTTC
cdr3_aa: CASSAPGLGAYGYTF
j_call: TRBJ1-2
d_call: NA
v_call: TRBV6-1
clone_size: few

cdr3_nt: TGCGCCAGCAGCCTCTCAACGGGAGTCGGCGATGAGCAGTTCTTC
cdr3_aa: CASSLSTGVGDEQFF
j_call: TRBJ2-1
d_call: NA
v_call: TRBV5-1
clone_size: NA

cdr3_nt: TGCGCCAGCAGCTTGGACTACGGATCCTACGAGCAGTACTTC
cdr3_aa: CASSLDYGSYEQYF
j_call: TRBJ2-7
d_call: NA
v_call: TRBV5-1
clone_size: NA

cdr3_nt: TGTGCCAGCAGCGGTGTGGAGGGATGGGGCGGCTACACCTTC
cdr3_aa: CASSGVEGWGGYTF
j_call: TRBJ1-2
d_call: NA
v_call: TRBV5-8
clone_size: NA

cdr3_nt: TGTGCCAGCAGTTCCCTAGCGGGAGGGCCCCACAATGAGCAGTTCTTC
cdr3_aa: CASSSLAGGPHNEQFF
j_call: TRBJ2-1
d_call: TRBD2
v_call: TRBV6-5
clone_size: NA

cdr3_nt: TGTGCCAGCAGCACTAGTCTTGGAACAGGGGGTAATGGCTACACCTTC
cdr3_aa: CASSTSLGTGGNGYTF
j_call: TRBJ1-2
d_call: TRBD1
v_call: TRBV9
clone_size: NA

cdr3_nt: TGTGCCAGCAGTTACGGACAGCCATCTGGAAACACCATATATTTT
cdr3_aa: CASSYGQPSGNTIYF
j_call: TRBJ1-3
d_call: NA
v_call: TRBV6-5
clone_size: NA

cdr3_nt: TGTGCCAGTAGTAGGGGGACAGTGGAAAAGCAGTACTTC
cdr3_aa: CASSRGTVEKQYF
j_call: TRBJ2-7
d_call: TRBD1
v_call: TRBV19
clone_size: once

cdr3_nt: TGTGCCAGCAGCCGCGGGGGGGGTGGAGGAACTGAAGCTTTCTTT
cdr3_aa: CASSRGGGGGTEAFF
j_call: TRBJ1-1
d_call: NA
v_call: TRBV13
clone_size: NA

cdr3_nt: TGTGCCAGCAGCTTACCCTACACAGGGGGCACTGAAGCTTTCTTT
cdr3_aa: CASSLPYTGGTEAFF
j_call: TRBJ1-1
d_call: TRBD1
v_call: TRBV5-5
clone_size: NA

cdr3_nt: TGTGCCAGTAGTATCTCGTACGATTCGACAGGGAACGGATACGAGCAGTACTTC
cdr3_aa: CASSISYDSTGNGYEQYF
j_call: TRBJ2-7
d_call: TRBD1
v_call: TRBV19
clone_size: NA

cdr3_nt: TGTGCCAGCAGTGAAGCTATATCAACATCTTCCGGGGAGCTGTTTTTT
cdr3_aa: CASSEAISTSSGELFF
j_call: TRBJ2-2
d_call: NA
v_call: TRBV6-1
clone_size: once

cdr3_nt: TGCGCCAGCAGCGGAACACTAGCTCTTGGGGCCAACGTCCTGACTTTC
cdr3_aa: CASSGTLALGANVLTF
j_call: TRBJ2-6
d_call: NA
v_call: TRBV5-1
clone_size: NA

cdr3_nt: TGTGCCACCCGACAGAGCTCCTATAATTCACCCCTCCACTTT
cdr3_aa: CATRQSSYNSPLHF
j_call: TRBJ1-6
d_call: NA
v_call: TRBV6-5
clone_size: NA

cdr3_nt: TGTGCCAGCAGCTCAAACGGGGTGCCGGGGGCCAACGTCCTGACTTTC
cdr3_aa: CASSSNGVPGANVLTF
j_call: TRBJ2-6
d_call: NA
v_call: TRBV5-4
clone_size: NA

cdr3_nt: TGTGCCAGCAGCTCGTCGGGGACCAACGTCCTGACTTTC
cdr3_aa: CASSSSGTNVLTF
j_call: TRBJ2-6
d_call: NA
v_call: TRBV5-4
clone_size: few

cdr3_nt: TGTGCCAGCAGCGGCGCGAACACTGAAGCTTTCTTT
cdr3_aa: CASSGANTEAFF
j_call: TRBJ1-1
d_call: NA
v_call: TRBV9
clone_size: NA

cdr3_nt: TGTGCCAGCAGAGGACTGGACGGACCCTACGAGCAGTACTTC
cdr3_aa: CASRGLDGPYEQYF
j_call: TRBJ2-7
d_call: NA
v_call: TRBV6-6
clone_size: NA

cdr3_nt: TGTGCCAGCAGTTTACGGACTAGCCTGGGGGCCAACGTCCTGACTTTC
cdr3_aa: CASSLRTSLGANVLTF
j_call: TRBJ2-6
d_call: TRBD2
v_call: TRBV27
clone_size: NA

cdr3_nt: TGTGCCAGTAGAGGATTTGGGGACAGGGATCGCGGGGAGCTGTTTTTT
cdr3_aa: CASRGFGDRDRGELFF
j_call: TRBJ2-2
d_call: TRBD1
v_call: TRBV19
clone_size: NA

cdr3_nt: TGCGCCAGCAGCCCCGACTCGAGCTCTGGAAACACCATATATTTT
cdr3_aa: CASSPDSSSGNTIYF
j_call: TRBJ1-3
d_call: NA
v_call: TRBV5-1
clone_size: NA

cdr3_nt: TGCGCCAAGTCACTCAGTAGCGGGAGCTCCTACGAGCAGTACTTC
cdr3_aa: CAKSLSSGSSYEQYF
j_call: TRBJ2-7
d_call: TRBD2
v_call: TRBV10-1
clone_size: NA

cdr3_nt: TGTGCCAGCAGCTTAGACGGCAATGAGCAGTTCTTC
cdr3_aa: CASSLDGNEQFF
j_call: TRBJ2-1
d_call: NA
v_call: TRBV7-9
clone_size: NA

cdr3_nt: TGTGCCAGCAGACGGACTAGCGGGAGCTACAATGAGCAGTTCTTC
cdr3_aa: CASRRTSGSYNEQFF
j_call: TRBJ2-1
d_call: TRBD2
v_call: TRBV28
clone_size: NA

cdr3_nt: TGTGCCAGCAGCCCCTGGGCCAAGAACACCGGGGAGCTGTTTTTT
cdr3_aa: CASSPWAKNTGELFF
j_call: TRBJ2-2
d_call: NA
v_call: TRBV7-3
clone_size: NA

cdr3_nt: TGTGCCAGCAGCCGCGGGAGGATGGGACCCTACGAGCAGTACTTC
cdr3_aa: CASSRGRMGPYEQYF
j_call: TRBJ2-7
d_call: TRBD2
v_call: TRBV6-5
clone_size: NA

cdr3_nt: TGTGCCAGCAGCAATAGCGGGAGTATTACCGAGCAGTACTTC
cdr3_aa: CASSNSGSITEQYF
j_call: TRBJ2-7
d_call: TRBD2
v_call: TRBV13
clone_size: NA

cdr3_nt: TGTGCCAGCAGTTGGGGAGGTACCTCCTACGAGCAGTACTTC
cdr3_aa: CASSWGGTSYEQYF
j_call: TRBJ2-7
d_call: NA
v_call: TRBV11-2
clone_size: NA

cdr3_nt: TGTGCCAGCAGCGTAGACAGGGGCGGATACAATGAGCAGTTCTTC
cdr3_aa: CASSVDRGGYNEQFF
j_call: TRBJ2-1
d_call: TRBD1
v_call: TRBV9
clone_size: NA